A single sample gave rise to the 28 T cell receptor beta chains below, sequenced in a study of blood T cell repertoires in COVID-19. Method: immunoSEQ multiplex PCR; TCRdb's copy keeps in-frame clones and lacks some. The sample carries about 250,000 clones, approximately 85% recorded once. Sequenced: peripheral blood. Every receptor here comes from a man in his forties or fifties with COVID-19, enrolled during active disease.

This chain links TRBV2 with TRBJ1-1; D is unclear. CDR1 is SNHLY and CDR2 is FYNNEI in the germline V gene. The ends were cut back, 8 bases at V and 4 bases at J, with 17 bases in the middle. The CDR3 covers 14 residues. DNA for the CDR3: TGTGCCAGCCGTCTCAGTTGGCCGGGCACTGAAGCTTTCTTT. Translation gives CASRLSWPGTEAFF.

The chain employs TRBV9 and TRBJ2-1; 10 bases fit TRBD1. The V gene end was trimmed by 4 bases and the J gene end by 7 bases; junction bases not matched to a gene: 8. The V gene's germline CDR1 is SGDLS and CDR2 YYNGEE. This CDR3 is built from 15 residues. The chain's CDR3 is CASSPWTGGENEQFF. CDR3 nucleotides: TGTGCCAGCAGCCCATGGACAGGGGGAGAAAATGAGCAGTTCTTC.

V gene TRBV28 combines with J gene TRBJ1-2, with D tentatively TRBD1 (5 bases). The CDR3 is 19 residues long. V was trimmed by 7 bases and J by 4 bases, leaving 31 bases between them. Germline V gene lookup returns CDR1 MDHEN and CDR2 SYDVKM. The CDR3 DNA reads as TGTGCCAGCAACCCCCGCCGGTACGTTGGGCAGGGCTGGCCCTATGGCTACACCTTC. It specifies CASNPRRYVGQGWPYGYTF.

This rearrangement joins TRBV30 to TRBJ2-7; 7 bases are a match to TRBD1. Losses at the gene ends were 5 bases for V and 1 base for J; bases not matched to a gene: 2. Germline CDR1 GTSNPN, CDR2 SVGIG (reference sequence). The CDR3 sequence is 12 residues long. The CDR3 protein is CAWGGQSYEQYF. Written as DNA, the CDR3 is TGTGCCTGGGGGGGACAGTCCTACGAGCAGTACTTC.

The chain links TRBV4-2 to TRBJ1-4; D is unclear. Germline V gene lookup returns CDR1 LGHNA and CDR2 YNFKEQ. There are 14 residues in the CDR3. V was cut by 2 bases and J by 5 bases, with 9 bases left in between. DNA of the CDR3: TGTGCCAGCAGCCAACGCGGGATGAATGAAAAACTGTTTTTT. This sequence encodes CASSQRGMNEKLFF.

The J gene is TRBJ1-2, the V gene TRBV30; 7 bases align to TRBD1. CDR1 and CDR2 from the germline V gene are GTSNPN and SVGIG (reference sequence). The length of the CDR3 is 13 residues. Trimming cost V 1 base and J 10 bases; bases outside gene matches: 9. The CDR3 DNA reads as TGTGCCTGGAGTGAGACAGGGCCATTTGACTACACCTTC. Protein product: CAWSETGPFDYTF.

J is TRBJ2-2 and V is TRBV11-2; 11 bases agree with TRBD2. The length of the CDR3 is 15 residues. Germline CDR1 SGHAT, CDR2 FQNNGV. Trimming cost V 1 base and J 8 bases; bases outside gene matches: 3. The CDR3 sequence is CASSLVAGGPGELFF. CDR3 bases: TGTGCCAGCAGCTTAGTAGCGGGGGGGCCTGGGGAGCTGTTTTTT.

This clone showed up just once. V usage is TRBV19 and J usage is TRBJ1-5; possibly TRBD1 for D (6 bases). The CDR3 has 13 residues. Germline V gene lookup returns CDR1 LNHDA and CDR2 SQIVND (reference sequence). V shed 6 bases and J shed 7 bases, with 13 bases lying between them. The CDR3 coding sequence is TGTGCCAGTAGGGAAAACAGGGAGCAGCCCCAGCATTTT. This encodes CASRENREQPQHF.

This chain uses TRBV5-6 with TRBJ1-3, with D perhaps TRBD1 (6 bases). This CDR3 comprises 16 residues. V was clipped by 3 bases and J by 9 bases, with 22 bases between them. In germline, CDR1 is SGHDT, CDR2 YYEEEE. The CDR3 DNA follows: TGTGCCAGCAGCTCCATGACAGGCGTCGCCAGGGGCACCATATATTTT. It translates to CASSSMTGVARGTIYF.

The chain has TRBV5-1 and TRBJ1-1; D is ambiguous. Deletions cut 6 bases from V and 4 bases from J, with 16 bases between. CDR1 is SGHRS, CDR2 YFSETQ, per germline. The CDR3 extends over 14 amino acids. The CDR3 region is CASKDSLLATEAFF. CDR3 DNA sequence: TGCGCCAGCAAGGATAGCCTGTTAGCCACTGAAGCTTTCTTT.

V is TRBV29-1 and J is TRBJ2-5; 9 nucleotides align to TRBD2. Germline CDR1 and CDR2: SQVTM and ANQGSEA. The CDR3 sequence is 14 residues long. J gave up 1 base and V 7 bases, and 7 bases lay outside the gene matches. The CDR3: CSAAGGRGQETQYF. In DNA form, the CDR3 reads TGCAGCGCAGCGGGGGGCCGCGGCCAAGAGACCCAGTACTTC. The full variable domain, completed using reference TRBV29-1 and TRBJ2-5, is SAVISQKPSRDICQRGTSLTIQCQVDSQVTMMFWYRQQPGQSLTLIATANQGSEATYESGFVIDKFPISRPNLTFSTLTVSNMSPEDSSIYLCSAAGGRGQETQYFGPGTRLLVL.

This chain uses TRBV10-3 with TRBJ2-1, with 9 bases matching TRBD1. Losses at the gene ends were 10 bases for V and 1 base for J; bases not matched to a gene: 17. Germline CDR1 ENHRY, CDR2 SYGVKD. This CDR3 has 18 amino acids. CDR3 region: CATGLKETGGVSYNEQFF. For the CDR3, the DNA is TGTGCCACCGGATTAAAGGAGACAGGGGGAGTTTCCTACAATGAGCAGTTCTTC.

The V gene is TRBV27, the J gene TRBJ2-4; 8 nucleotides line up with TRBD2. The CDR3 has 14 residues. J gave up 7 bases and V 1 base, and 3 bases lay outside the gene matches. Germline V gives CDR1 MNHEY, CDR2 SMNVEV (reference sequence). The CDR3 DNA reads as TGTGCCAGCAGTTTATACCCGGGGGGGAACATTCAGTACTTC. Its translation is CASSLYPGGNIQYF.

The genes are TRBV29-1 and TRBJ1-2; possibly TRBD1 for D (5 bases). Trimming stripped 1 base from V and 1 base from J, with 10 bases between. The CDR3 is 14 residues long. The germline V gene encodes CDR1 SQVTM and CDR2 ANQGSEA. The CDR3 nucleotides are TGCAGCGTTGAAGGACAGCAGTTTAACTATGGCTACACCTTC. Its protein is CSVEGQQFNYGYTF.

The chain joins TRBV30 to TRBJ1-6; TRBD1 matches 7 bases. The CDR3 consists of 15 residues. The germline gives CDR1 GTSNPN, CDR2 SVGIG (reference sequence). After removal of 2 bases from V and 8 bases from J, the junction contained 9 bases not matched to a gene. CDR3 in amino acids: CAWSFPGQKDSPLHF. CDR3 nucleotides: TGTGCCTGGAGTTTTCCGGGACAGAAGGATTCACCCCTCCACTTT. Supplemented by reference TRBV30 and TRBJ1-6, the full variable domain reads SQTIHQWPATLVQPVGSPLSLECTVEGTSNPNLYWYRQAAGRGLQLLFYSVGIGQISSEVPQNLSASRPQDRQFILSSKKLLLSDSGFYLCAWSFPGQKDSPLHFGNGTRLTVT.

This clone was seen a single time. This chain connects TRBV29-1 to TRBJ2-7, with TRBD1 identical over 8 bases. This CDR3 is 13 amino acids long. Unmatched junction bases numbered 5, after V lost 5 bases and J lost 2 bases. In germline, CDR1 is SQVTM, CDR2 ANQGSEA. DNA for the CDR3: TGCAGCGTTACGGACAGGGCCGCCTACGAGCAGTACTTC. Residues: CSVTDRAAYEQYF.

The CDR3 coding sequence is TGTGCCAGCTCACCCCCGGTGGGACAGGGAACTGAAGCTTTCTTT. Translated, it gives CASSPPVGQGTEAFF. The chain carries TRBV18 and TRBJ1-1, with TRBD1 identical over 9 bases. The V and J ends lost 3 bases and 5 bases, in that order; junction bases with no gene match: 7. This CDR3 comprises 15 residues. From germline, CDR1 is KGHSH and CDR2 LQKENI.

This chain links TRBV4-1 with TRBJ2-7; 8 positions agree with TRBD1. J gave up 2 bases and V 2 bases, and 5 bases lay outside the gene matches. CDR1 MGHRA and CDR2 YSYEKL come from the germline V gene. The CDR3 is 15 residues long. CDR3 protein: CASSQWTGLAYEQYF. In DNA, the CDR3 is TGCGCCAGCAGCCAATGGACAGGGTTAGCCTACGAGCAGTACTTC.

The V call is TRBV7-2, the J call TRBJ2-5, with D possibly matching TRBD1 (7 bases). The CDR3 spans 15 residues. The germline CDR1 and CDR2 sequences are SGHTA and FQGNSA. Between the trimmed V and J ends, which lost 5 bases and 4 bases, there was a span of 17 bases. CDR3 protein: CASSPRTGGVETQYF. The CDR3 DNA reads TGTGCCAGCAGCCCCCGGACAGGCGGGGTAGAGACCCAGTACTTC. The full variable domain, its missing parts supplied by reference TRBV7-2 and TRBJ2-5, is GAGVSQSPSNKVTEKGKDVELRCDPISGHTALYWYRQSLGQGLEFLIYFQGNSAPDKSGLPSDRFSAERTGGSVSTLTIQRTQQEDSAVYLCASSPRTGGVETQYFGPGTRLLVL.

This chain joins TRBV6-2 or TRBV6-3 and TRBJ1-1; TRBD1 might be the D (6 bases). The V end lost 2 bases, the J end lost 11 bases, and 15 bases lay between the germline ends. This CDR3 region has 13 residues. CDR1 and CDR2 (germline): MNHEY, SVGEGT. CDR3 sequence reads: CASSYTGSLAAFF. In nucleotides, the CDR3 is TGTGCCAGCAGTTACACAGGGAGCTTGGCGGCTTTCTTT.

This clone was detected once. The V and J genes are TRBV2 and TRBJ2-7, with 9 bases that match TRBD1. CDR1 SNHLY and CDR2 FYNNEI come from the germline V gene. With 3 bases clipped from V and 4 bases from J, the junction kept 4 bases outside the gene matches. CDR3 length equals 14 residues. The CDR3 DNA is TGTGCCAGCAGTGAGCGACAGGGGGTTTACGAGCAGTACTTC. The encoded protein is CASSERQGVYEQYF.

This chain links TRBV9 with TRBJ1-1; 7 nucleotides line up with TRBD1. V shed 3 bases and J 1 base; nucleotides not matched to a gene: 6. This CDR3 region has 15 residues. Germline V gene data show CDR1 as SGDLS and CDR2 as YYNGEE. CDR3 residues: CASSAAGGRNTEAFF. CDR3 nucleotide sequence: TGTGCCAGCAGCGCCGCAGGGGGTAGGAACACTGAAGCTTTCTTT.

In its sample, this clone was seen a few times. The J gene is TRBJ2-7, the V gene TRBV28, with 9 nucleotides matching TRBD1. The CDR3 length is 15 residues. V was clipped by 5 bases and J by 4 bases; unmatched bases: 9. CDR1 is MDHEN and CDR2 is SYDVKM in the germline V gene. The CDR3 sequence is CASSTPGTGTYEQYF. The CDR3 coding sequence is TGTGCCAGCAGTACTCCTGGGACAGGGACGTACGAGCAGTACTTC.

As concerns this clone: The sample holds other DNA sequences that translate to the same CDR3. This chain links TRBV27 with TRBJ2-3; D possibly corresponds to TRBD2 (6 bases). V lost 6 bases and J lost 1, with 11 bases in between. Germline CDR1 reads MNHEY; CDR2 reads SMNVEV (reference sequence). The CDR3 loop spans 14 amino acids. The CDR3 loop reads CASSLWGGTDTQYF. CDR3 in DNA: TGTGCCAGCAGCTTGTGGGGGGGCACAGATACGCAGTATTTT.

In DNA form, the CDR3 reads TGTGCCAGCTCACCCCTGGGGCCTGGAAACACCATATATTTT. Translated: CASSPLGPGNTIYF. The V call is TRBV18, the J call TRBJ1-3; D might be TRBD1 (5 bases). The V and J ends lost 3 bases and 2 bases respectively, with 8 bases between them. The germline V gene encodes CDR1 KGHSH and CDR2 LQKENI. This CDR3 comprises 14 residues.

CDR3 sequence: CASSRTGEENEKLFF. The CDR3 bases are TGTGCCAGCAGTAGGACAGGGGAAGAAAATGAAAAACTGTTTTTT. The J gene is TRBJ1-4, the V gene TRBV2; 9 bases map to TRBD1. V was clipped by 5 bases and J by 5 bases; unmatched bases: 6. CDR1 is SNHLY, CDR2 FYNNEI, per germline. The CDR3 spans 15 residues.

The chain joins TRBV3-1 (or the pseudogene TRBV3-2) to TRBJ2-3, with 7 bases lining up with TRBD2. Germline loops: CDR1 LGHDT, CDR2 YNNKEL (reference sequence). The ends lost 2 bases at V and 2 bases at J; junction bases unmatched: 4. The CDR3 length is 15 residues. The CDR3 DNA sequence: TGTGCCAGCAGCCAAACGGGGACTACCACAGATACGCAGTATTTT. This gives the protein CASSQTGTTTDTQYF.

This chain links TRBV6-5 with TRBJ1-1; perhaps TRBD1 as D (5 bases). The CDR3 length is 14 residues. CDR1 MNHEY and CDR2 SVGAGI come from the germline V gene. V lost 5 bases to trimming and J lost 10 bases, with 20 bases between them. CDR3 sequence: CASSPPQGRSAAFF. The CDR3, as DNA: TGTGCCAGCAGTCCCCCTCAGGGCAGGTCCGCAGCTTTCTTT.